This T cell receptor (beta chain) was obtained from a study of OX40 agonist ivuxolimab in advanced cancers. Study background: Every 2 weeks, ivuxolimab was infused into the patients intravenously at between 0.01 and 10 mg/kg. General study points: Compared with others, partial responders at 0.1-3.0 mg/kg displayed clonal expansion among the lowest.

Some clones are missing from TCRdb's copy, which holds only in-frame ones; the method was immunoSEQ multiplex PCR. Among more than 45,000 clones, about 90% were seen once, and the ten largest hold 47%. As to this clone: Its antigen is not identified.

CDR3 length: 12 residues. V shed 0 bases and J shed 11 bases, with 6 bases lying between them. Germline values: CDR1 SGHNT, CDR2 YYREEE (reference sequence). Patients were ruled out by autoimmune disease history or systemic immunosuppression. V gene TRBV5-4 combines with J gene TRBJ2-6; tentative D call: TRBD2 (6 bases). The source was CD4+ or CD8+ T cells sorted from blood, collected in a trial of the OX40 agonist ivuxolimab. The receptor was isolated from an adult with an advanced solid tumor such as melanoma, head and neck, liver or kidney cancer. The DNA of the CDR3 is TGTGCCAGCAGCTTGGCGGGAGACGTCCTGACTTTC. As protein: CASSLAGDVLTF.